This T cell receptor beta chain stems from a study of cytomegalovirus exposure and HLA in healthy donors (TCRdb year 2017). Regarding the study in general: The 500 to 700 repertoires of the first cohort and the 110 or so validation repertoires were produced on the same platform, according to a later analysis. The study was designed to test whether signatures of past pathogen exposure could be identified by cataloging public T cell receptors. High-throughput TCR immunosequencing, statistical association of individual TCRs with disease status, and machine learning were combined to predict cytomegalovirus infection status. Besides the first cohort of roughly 660 subjects, a separate validation cohort made up of 120 or so different subjects was used. Findings and caveats that apply to the study as a whole: The study listed approximately 150 TCR beta chains as associated with cytomegalovirus. While some public TCRs were present in many individuals, most TCR sequences turned up only very rarely across donors. In a later analysis, TCRs clustered in the first cohort were found to also tend to co-occur in the roughly 120 validation repertoires, with 85% to 95% of cluster scores above 0. A later analysis had no HLA typing for the validation cohort, so co-occurrence there was scored across all 110 or so repertoires. In both the original and validation cohorts, the classifier was reported to diagnose cytomegalovirus status with high specificity and sensitivity. A few of the identified cytomegalovirus-associated TCR beta chains were confirmed in vitro to be specific for cytomegalovirus antigens. According to the authors, the approach could potentially be generalized to other disease states and immunological phenotypes.

Library method: the immunoSEQ multiplex PCR assay. On the study's bioinformatics: A statistical classification framework was developed to diagnose cytomegalovirus status using the catalog of TCR beta chain sequences. Held by TCRdb, this immuneACCESS table contains in-frame sequences only and omits some clones. Under half of the omission traces to an unresolved V gene where checked; the cause of the rest is unknown. D and trimming come from the DNA, and the V and J calls and clone size come from that table. Present in this sample are 120,000 or so clones, around nine tenths of which were seen just once. The ten largest clones represent around 1.5% of the sample. A word on this clone: This receptor's antigen is unknown. No much larger clone exists at a distance of one base, and base qualities are not known.

The CDR3 runs 12 amino acids, cysteine and phenylalanine included. Only the CDR3 DNA is retained, 36 bases long and in frame from the first base. From the germline V gene, CDR1 is MNHEY and CDR2 is SVGAGI. Trimming removed 5 bases from V and 7 bases from J; the gene matches leave 4 bases unexplained. Separate from the roughly 650-subject first cohort, the validation cohort of some 130 subjects was the group to which the donors belonged. Sequenced sample: PBMCs. The sequence was collected from a man aged 25-45 years in good health and CMV-seronegative. The sequence joins TRBV6-5 to TRBJ2-7, and 8 junctional nucleotides match TRBD1. The DNA sequence reads TGTGCCAGCAGTAGGACAGGGACTGAGCAGTACTTC. Its protein reads: CASSRTGTEQYF.